This T cell receptor beta chain originates from a study of OX40 agonist ivuxolimab in advanced cancers. In the study overall: An agonistic anti-OX40 (CD134) antibody, ivuxolimab, was used to treat the patients. Males comprised 75% to 90% of the group, whose mean age was about 62 years (range about 23 to 80). Of the patients, three showed partial responses, one with hepatocellular carcinoma and two with cutaneous melanoma.

The V gene end was trimmed by 5 bases and the J gene end by 3 bases; junction bases not matched to a gene: 15. Per the germline V gene, CDR1 is SGHDN and CDR2 is FVKESK. The CDR3 has 17 amino acids. Individuals having autoimmune disease history or systemic immunosuppression were not enrolled. Repertoires were generated with immunoSEQ multiplex PCR, while TCRdb's copy carries only in-frame clones and drops some. The sample yields about 79,000 clones, approximately 86% seen once. Specimen: CD4+ or CD8+ T cells sorted from blood, collected in a trial of the OX40 agonist ivuxolimab. The source is an adult with an advanced solid tumor such as melanoma, head and neck, liver or kidney cancer. This chain joins TRBV14 and TRBJ2-5, with 7 bases identical to TRBD2. Written as DNA, the CDR3 is TGTGCCAGCAGCGGACGCTTTCCGGGACTACTAGAAGAGACCCAGTACTTC. Translating gives CASSGRFPGLLEETQYF.